Included here is one T cell receptor (beta chain) sequence, with context. The antigen remains undetermined. TCRdb recomputed calls from the 5' RACE reads with MiXCR, one row per CDR3 protein. The sample consists of 500,000 to 550,000 distinct CDR3 sequences, 21% of them appearing once. This sample was included in a study of T cells after yellow fever vaccination. Whole-study results and caveats: Within FACS-sorted repertoires, abundant clonotypes contaminating from the bulk population could be present. Among primary-vaccination clones, most reappeared after the booster, at 95% to 96% for CD4 and under 90% for CD8. A secondary response was less intense yet reached its peak sooner, at day 5 versus 15.

This TCR was sampled from a young man who received the YFV17D yellow fever vaccine. The sequenced sample was PBMCs, obtained 21 days after the first yellow fever vaccination.

The CDR3 DNA reads TGTGCCAGCAGGCGCCGGGACTCGCTGAACACTGAAGCTTTCTTT. Translation gives CASRRRDSLNTEAFF. The chain joins TRBV6-1 to TRBJ1-1, with TRBD1 as a possible D gene (5 bases). V shed 6 bases and J shed 0 bases, with 14 bases lying between them. Germline V gene data show CDR1 as MNHNS and CDR2 as SASEGT. The CDR3 is 15 amino acids.